This T cell receptor (beta chain) was observed in a study of blood T cell repertoires in COVID-19. Turning to the study itself: Collection of acute and convalescent COVID-19 samples took place in the United States, Italy and Spain.

The length of the CDR3 is 16 residues. Trimming removed 5 bases from V and 5 bases from J; junction bases left unmatched: 11. Germline CDR1 reads SGHNT; CDR2 reads YENEEA. As processed by the authors: It was from reference gene primer amplification that nucleated cell counts were estimated. The data were produced by immunoSEQ multiplex PCR, yet TCRdb's version contains in-frame clones alone and is incomplete. D and trimming come from the DNA, and the V and J calls and clone size come from that table. Here the sample spans approximately 350,000 clones, more than 80% being singletons. Seattle-derived patients entered the study during active infection and were followed longitudinally.

The chain combines TRBV11-3 with TRBJ2-3; 9 bases align to TRBD2. What was sequenced was peripheral blood. This TCR was sampled from a woman in her twenties or thirties with COVID-19, enrolled during active disease. In DNA, the CDR3 is TGTGCCAGCAGCCGATACGTAGCGGGAGCCGGAGATACGCAGTATTTT. Translation: CASSRYVAGAGDTQYF.